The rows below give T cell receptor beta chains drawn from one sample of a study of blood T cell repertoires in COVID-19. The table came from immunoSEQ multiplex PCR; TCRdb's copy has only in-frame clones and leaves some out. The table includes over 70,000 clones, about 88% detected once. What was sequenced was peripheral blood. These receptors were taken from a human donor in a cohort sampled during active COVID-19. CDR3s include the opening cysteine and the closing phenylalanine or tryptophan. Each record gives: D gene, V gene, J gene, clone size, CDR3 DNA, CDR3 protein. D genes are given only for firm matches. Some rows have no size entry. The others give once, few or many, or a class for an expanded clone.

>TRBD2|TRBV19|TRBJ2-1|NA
TGTGCCAGTGGGCCCGGTGGCGGGGGTTCATTTTACAATGAGCAGTTCTTC
CASGPGGGGSFYNEQFF
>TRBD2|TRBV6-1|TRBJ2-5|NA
TGTGCCAGCAGTGAAGGGAATAGCGGGGGGCGGCGGGAGACCCAGTACTTC
CASSEGNSGGRRETQYF
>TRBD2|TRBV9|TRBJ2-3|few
TGTGCCAGCACCCCTAGCGGATTTAGCACAGATACGCAGTATTTT
CASTPSGFSTDTQYF
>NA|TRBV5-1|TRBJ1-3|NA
TGCGCCAGCAGCCTGCGGGAACAGATCTCTGGAAACACCATATATTTT
CASSLREQISGNTIYF
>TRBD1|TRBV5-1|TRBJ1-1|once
TGCGCCAGCAGCGCCGGGACAGGGAACACTGAAGCTTTCTTT
CASSAGTGNTEAFF
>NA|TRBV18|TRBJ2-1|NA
TGTGCCAGCTCACCAGCGGGGAGCTCCTACAATGAGCAGTTCTTC
CASSPAGSSYNEQFF
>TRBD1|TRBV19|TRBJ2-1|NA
TGTGCCAGTAGTACTCTATCGACAGGGGGGGTCTCCTACAATGAGCAGTTCTTC
CASSTLSTGGVSYNEQFF
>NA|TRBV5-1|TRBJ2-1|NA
TGCGCCAGCAGCTTGGGCACGCGGGCGCTCAATGAGCAGTTCTTC
CASSLGTRALNEQFF
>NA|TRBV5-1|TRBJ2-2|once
TGCGCCAGCAGCTTATCTCCCGGCCCCGGGGCCGGGGAGCTGTTTTTT
CASSLSPGPGAGELFF
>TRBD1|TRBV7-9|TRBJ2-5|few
TGTGCCAGCAGCTTAACCGGGACAGGGAGCCAAGAGACCCAGTACTTC
CASSLTGTGSQETQYF
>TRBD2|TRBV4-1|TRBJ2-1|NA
TGCGCCAGCAGCCAAGCGCTACTCCGGCGAATGACTAGCGGGAGTTTGGATGAGCAGTTCTTC
CASSQALLRRMTSGSLDEQFF
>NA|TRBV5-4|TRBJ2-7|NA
TGTGCCAGCAGCGGGGGGATCGGCGAGCAGTACTTC
CASSGGIGEQYF
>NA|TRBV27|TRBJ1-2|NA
TGTGCCAGCTCCCCCACACCGCCGATTCCAAACTATGGCTACACCTTC
CASSPTPPIPNYGYTF
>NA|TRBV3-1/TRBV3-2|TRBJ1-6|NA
TGTGCCAGCAGCCAAGCTTCTGGGTCGGGTTCACCCCTCCACTTT
CASSQASGSGSPLHF
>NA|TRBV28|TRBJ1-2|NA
TGTGCCAGCAGTTCACAGCCCGTGTATGGCTACACCTTC
CASSSQPVYGYTF
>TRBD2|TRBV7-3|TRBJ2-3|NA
TGTGCCAGCAGCTTAAACAGCGGGGGCACAGATACGCAGTATTTT
CASSLNSGGTDTQYF
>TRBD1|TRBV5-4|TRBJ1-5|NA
TGTGCCAGCAGCTTGGCCGTGACAGGGCGGGATCAGCCCCAGCATTTT
CASSLAVTGRDQPQHF
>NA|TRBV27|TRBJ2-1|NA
TGTGCCAGCAGTTCTCGGACAGAGAACAATGAGCAGTTCTTC
CASSSRTENNEQFF
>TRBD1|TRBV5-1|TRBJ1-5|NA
TGCGCCAGCAGCTTGGGGACAGGGGGACAGCCCCAGCATTTT
CASSLGTGGQPQHF
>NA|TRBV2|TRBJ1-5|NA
TGTGCCAGCAGGCTCCAGGGAGGATTCGATCAGCCCCAGCATTTT
CASRLQGGFDQPQHF
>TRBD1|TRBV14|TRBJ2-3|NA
TGTGCCAGCAGCCCGGGACAGGGGCTACGGGATAGAGTGACAGATACGCAGTATTTT
CASSPGQGLRDRVTDTQYF
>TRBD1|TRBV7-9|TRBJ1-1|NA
TGTGCCAGCAACGTATGGGACAGGGGGAACACTGAAGCTTTCTTT
CASNVWDRGNTEAFF
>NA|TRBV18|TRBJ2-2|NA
TGTGCCAGCTCACCAGCTAGCGCGGGGGAGCTGTTTTTT
CASSPASAGELFF
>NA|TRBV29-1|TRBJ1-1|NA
TGCAGCGCAGCGCAGCGGGACACTGAAGCTTTCTTT
CSAAQRDTEAFF
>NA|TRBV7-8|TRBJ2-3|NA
TGTGCCAGCAGCCGCCTTTTAGATACGCAGTATTTT
CASSRLLDTQYF
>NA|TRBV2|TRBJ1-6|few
TGTGCCAGCGACAGCAATAATTCACCCCTCCACTTT
CASDSNNSPLHF
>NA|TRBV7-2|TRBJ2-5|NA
TGTGCCAGCAGCTTTCTGGGCAGTGAGACCCAGTACTTC
CASSFLGSETQYF
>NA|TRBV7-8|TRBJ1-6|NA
TGTGCCAGCAGCTTAGTAGGCGCAGGGTCAAATTCACCCCTCCACTTT
CASSLVGAGSNSPLHF
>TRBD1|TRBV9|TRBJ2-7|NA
TGTGCCAGCAGCGTAGCTGGGACAGGGGCTCCCGCGTTC
CASSVAGTGAPAF
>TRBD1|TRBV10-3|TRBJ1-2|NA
TGTGCCATCAGTACCCTACGGACAGGGGGAGCTACACGCAACTATGGCTACACCTTC
CAISTLRTGGATRNYGYTF
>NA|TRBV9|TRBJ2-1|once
TGTGCCAGCAGCGTAGGTGACTTCCCGGGGGATAAGGACTACAATGAGCAGTTCTTC
CASSVGDFPGDKDYNEQFF
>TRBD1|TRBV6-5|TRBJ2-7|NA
TGTGCCAGCAGCGTGACAGGGATCCTCTACGAGCAGTACTTC
CASSVTGILYEQYF
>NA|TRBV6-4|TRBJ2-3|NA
TGTGCCACCAGGACAGCTAGCACAGATACGCAGTATTTT
CATRTASTDTQYF
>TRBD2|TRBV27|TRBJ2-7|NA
TGTGCCAGCTCCCGGGGGGGCGGATCGACCTACGAGCAGTACTTC
CASSRGGGSTYEQYF
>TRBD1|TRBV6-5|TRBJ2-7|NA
TGTGCCAGCAGACTTTCGGGACAGGGAACGTACGAGCAGTACTTC
CASRLSGQGTYEQYF
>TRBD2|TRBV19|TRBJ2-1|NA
TGTGCCAGTAGTATTTTCACGGGGAGCGGGAGTTACAATGAGCAGTTCTTC
CASSIFTGSGSYNEQFF
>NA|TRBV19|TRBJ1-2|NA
TGTGCCAGTAGTAAACGGCGGGCGGCGCCTAACTATGGCTACACCTTC
CASSKRRAAPNYGYTF
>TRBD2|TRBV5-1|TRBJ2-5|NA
TGCGCCAGCAGCTTGGGCGGGAGCGGCCAAGAGACCCAGTACTTC
CASSLGGSGQETQYF
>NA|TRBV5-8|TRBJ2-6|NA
TGTGCCAGCAGCTTGGGACAGATCTCTGGGGCCAACGTCCTGACTTTC
CASSLGQISGANVLTF
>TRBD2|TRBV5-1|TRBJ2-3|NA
TGCGCCAGCAGCTTGGAGACGGGACTATCTAGACTTGGGGGAGATACGCAGTATTTT
CASSLETGLSRLGGDTQYF
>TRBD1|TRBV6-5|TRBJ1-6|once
TGTGCCATTACAGGGGTTAATAATTCACCCCTCCACTTT
CAITGVNNSPLHF
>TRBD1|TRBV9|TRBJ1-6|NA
TGTGCCAGCAGCGGGGGGTCAGGGGGCAATTCACCCCTCCACTTT
CASSGGSGGNSPLHF
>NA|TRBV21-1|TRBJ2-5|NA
TGTGCCAGCAGCAAAGAGGACAGAAAGACCCAGTACTTC
CASSKEDRKTQYF
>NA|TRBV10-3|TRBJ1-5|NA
TGTGCCATCAGTGAAGTTGTAGGCAATCAGCCCCAGCATTTT
CAISEVVGNQPQHF
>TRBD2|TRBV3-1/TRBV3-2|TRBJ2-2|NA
TGTGCCAGCAGCCAGCGCGGGAGTCCCGGGGAGCTGTTTTTT
CASSQRGSPGELFF
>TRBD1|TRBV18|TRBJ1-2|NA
TGTGCCAGCTCACCCCCCTTAGCGCAGGGGGCGTACTATGGCTACACCTTC
CASSPPLAQGAYYGYTF
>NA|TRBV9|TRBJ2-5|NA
TGTGCCAGCAGCGTAACTACCGGGCAAGAGACCCAGTACTTC
CASSVTTGQETQYF